This TCR beta chain was profiled in a study of shared clonotypes between healthy human individuals. Trimming removed 2 bases at V and 3 bases at J, with 13 bases between. This CDR3 spans 15 amino acids. Germline loops: CDR1 KGHSH, CDR2 LQKENI. Assay execution proceeded at the deep level. Assay: immunoSEQ multiplex PCR; the TCRdb copy retains only in-frame clones and omits some. The table has around 1.4 million clones, about 98.5% seen once. This clone was seen only once. Sequencing input: naive CD4+ T cells sorted from blood. This sample's subset: CD45RA+ positively selected. The sequence came from a man aged 30 to 45 in good health. J is TRBJ1-2 and V is TRBV18; D not certain. The CDR3: CASSPRAKLDYGYTF. CDR3 coding DNA: TGTGCCAGCTCACCAAGGGCAAAGTTGGACTATGGCTACACCTTC. Based on the CDR3 plus reference TRBV18 and TRBJ1-2, the full variable domain is NAGVMQNPRHLVRRRGQEARLRCSPMKGHSHVYWYRQLPEEGLKFMVYLQKENIIDESGMPKERFSAEFPKEGPSILRIQQVVRGDSAAYFCASSPRAKLDYGYTFGSGTRLTVV.